These T cell receptor beta chains were read from a single sample in a study of Graves' ophthalmopathy and Graves' hyperthyroidism. Via MiXCR, TCRdb re-called the multiplex PCR reads, giving one row per CDR3 protein. In the table there are hundreds of thousands of distinct CDR3 sequences, approximately 22% of which are singletons. The sample comprised peripheral blood. The origin of the receptors is a woman under 30 with stable Graves' hyperthyroidism. Some clones in this sample may be carry-over from other donors' samples. Each CDR3 is given with its conserved first and last residue. A D gene is named only where the DNA matches it firmly. Only some rows state a clone size, as once, few, many or a class for expanded clones.

V gene: TRBV18; J gene: TRBJ2-4; clone size: many; D gene: .; CDR3 protein: CASSNLQQAVAKNIQYF; CDR3 DNA: TGTGCCAGCTCAAATTTGCAACAGGCCGTAGCCAAAAACATTCAGTACTTC
V gene: TRBV9; J gene: TRBJ2-5; clone size: many; D gene: .; CDR3 protein: CASSVEGVETQYF; CDR3 DNA: TGTGCCAGCAGCGTAGAAGGGGTGGAGACCCAGTACTTC
V gene: TRBV5-6; J gene: TRBJ2-2; clone size: .; D gene: .; CDR3 protein: CASSSRGSGELFF; CDR3 DNA: TGTGCCAGCAGCTCCAGGGGTTCCGGGGAGCTGTTTTTT
V gene: TRBV20-1; J gene: TRBJ2-7; clone size: .; D gene: .; CDR3 protein: CSASLRVYEQYF; CDR3 DNA: TGCAGTGCTAGTCTCCGAGTCTACGAGCAGTACTTC
V gene: TRBV28; J gene: TRBJ2-7; clone size: .; D gene: TRBD2; CDR3 protein: CASSTGLAGVFEQYF; CDR3 DNA: TGTGCCAGCAGTACGGGACTAGCGGGAGTTTTCGAGCAGTACTTC
V gene: TRBV28; J gene: TRBJ1-2; clone size: many; D gene: TRBD1; CDR3 protein: CASSFDDRGNYGYTF; CDR3 DNA: TGTGCCAGCAGTTTCGATGACAGGGGCAACTATGGCTACACCTTC
V gene: TRBV28; J gene: TRBJ1-2; clone size: few; D gene: .; CDR3 protein: CASRGNLMNYGYTF; CDR3 DNA: TGTGCCAGCAGGGGCAATTTAATGAACTATGGCTACACCTTC
V gene: TRBV28; J gene: TRBJ2-7; clone size: many; D gene: .; CDR3 protein: CASSAPGRGFTYEQYF; CDR3 DNA: TGTGCCAGCAGTGCCCCTGGCAGGGGCTTCACCTACGAGCAGTACTTC
V gene: TRBV20-1; J gene: TRBJ1-2; clone size: many; D gene: .; CDR3 protein: CSAPATNYGYTF; CDR3 DNA: TGCAGTGCCCCGGCAACTAACTATGGCTACACCTTC
V gene: TRBV6-1; J gene: TRBJ1-2; clone size: .; D gene: .; CDR3 protein: CATREGSFSGYTF; CDR3 DNA: TGTGCCACCCGGGAGGGTTCGTTTTCCGGCTACACCTTC
V gene: TRBV28; J gene: TRBJ2-2; clone size: .; D gene: .; CDR3 protein: CASTPGGTGGRAGELFF; CDR3 DNA: TGTGCCAGCACCCCAGGGGGCACCGGGGGGCGAGCCGGGGAGCTGTTTTTT
V gene: TRBV7-2; J gene: TRBJ1-5; clone size: many; D gene: .; CDR3 protein: CASSRGSYWGQPQHF; CDR3 DNA: TGTGCCAGCAGCCGAGGGAGTTACTGGGGTCAGCCCCAGCATTTT
V gene: TRBV6-1; J gene: TRBJ1-2; clone size: .; D gene: .; CDR3 protein: CASSRPREAGYGYTF; CDR3 DNA: TGTGCCAGCAGCCGCCCCAGGGAAGCGGGATATGGCTACACCTTC
V gene: TRBV6-1; J gene: TRBJ1-2; clone size: .; D gene: .; CDR3 protein: CASSEDRLYGYTF; CDR3 DNA: TGTGCCAGCAGTGAAGACAGATTATATGGCTACACCTTC
V gene: TRBV4-3; J gene: TRBJ2-7; clone size: .; D gene: TRBD2; CDR3 protein: CASSHRGLAGASYEQYF; CDR3 DNA: TGCGCCAGCAGCCACAGGGGACTAGCGGGCGCCTCCTACGAGCAGTACTTC
V gene: TRBV7-2; J gene: TRBJ2-7; clone size: .; D gene: TRBD2; CDR3 protein: CASSVGLAITEQYF; CDR3 DNA: TGTGCCAGCAGCGTAGGACTAGCGATAACTGAGCAGTACTTC
V gene: TRBV30; J gene: TRBJ1-2; clone size: .; D gene: .; CDR3 protein: CAWTRDFYGYTF; CDR3 DNA: TGTGCCTGGACCAGGGACTTCTATGGCTACACCTTC
V gene: TRBV2; J gene: TRBJ2-7; clone size: .; D gene: .; CDR3 protein: CASSELQGGLEQYF; CDR3 DNA: TGTGCCAGCAGTGAATTGCAGGGGGGCCTTGAGCAGTACTTC
V gene: TRBV27; J gene: TRBJ1-6; clone size: many; D gene: TRBD1; CDR3 protein: CASSGGTGVSPLHF; CDR3 DNA: TGTGCCAGCAGTGGAGGGACAGGGGTCTCACCCCTCCACTTT
V gene: TRBV12-3/TRBV12-4; J gene: TRBJ2-7; clone size: many; D gene: .; CDR3 protein: CASSPRGSYEQYF; CDR3 DNA: TGCGCCAGCAGCCCCCGCGGCTCCTACGAGCAGTACTTC
V gene: TRBV12-3/TRBV12-4; J gene: TRBJ1-3; clone size: .; D gene: .; CDR3 protein: CASSPPGTPGNTIYF; CDR3 DNA: TGTGCCAGCAGTCCTCCGGGGACACCTGGAAACACCATATATTTT
V gene: TRBV6-1; J gene: TRBJ1-5; clone size: .; D gene: .; CDR3 protein: CASRAMSQPQHF; CDR3 DNA: TGTGCCAGCAGAGCCATGAGTCAGCCCCAGCATTTT
V gene: TRBV27; J gene: TRBJ1-1; clone size: few; D gene: .; CDR3 protein: CAVREQLNTEAFF; CDR3 DNA: TGTGCCGTACGTGAACAGCTGAACACTGAAGCTTTCTTT
V gene: TRBV20-1; J gene: TRBJ1-1; clone size: many; D gene: .; CDR3 protein: CSARGDTPSAFF; CDR3 DNA: TGCAGTGCTAGAGGGGACACCCCCTCAGCTTTCTTT